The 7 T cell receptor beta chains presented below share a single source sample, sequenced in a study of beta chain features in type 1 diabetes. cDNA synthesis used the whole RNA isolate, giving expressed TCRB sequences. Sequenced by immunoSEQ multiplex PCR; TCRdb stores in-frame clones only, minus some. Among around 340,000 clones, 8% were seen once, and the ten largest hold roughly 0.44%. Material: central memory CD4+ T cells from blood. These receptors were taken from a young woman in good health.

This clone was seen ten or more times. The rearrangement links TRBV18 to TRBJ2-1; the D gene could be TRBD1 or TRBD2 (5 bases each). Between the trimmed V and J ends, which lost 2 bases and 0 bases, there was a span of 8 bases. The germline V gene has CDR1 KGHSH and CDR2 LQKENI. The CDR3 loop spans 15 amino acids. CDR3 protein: CASSPEGSSYNEQFF. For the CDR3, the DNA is TGTGCCAGCTCACCAGAGGGGAGCTCCTACAATGAGCAGTTCTTC.

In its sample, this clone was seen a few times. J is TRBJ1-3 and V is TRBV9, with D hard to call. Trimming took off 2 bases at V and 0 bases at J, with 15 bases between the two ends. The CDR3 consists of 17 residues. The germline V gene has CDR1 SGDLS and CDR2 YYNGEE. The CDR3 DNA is TGTGCCAGCAGCGTCGGGCAGTTAGGAAGCTCTGGAAACACCATATATTTT. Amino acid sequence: CASSVGQLGSSGNTIYF.

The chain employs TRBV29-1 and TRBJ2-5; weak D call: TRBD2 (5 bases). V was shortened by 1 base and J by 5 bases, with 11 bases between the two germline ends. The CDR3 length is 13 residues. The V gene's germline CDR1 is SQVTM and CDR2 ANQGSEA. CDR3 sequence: CSVEGFERETQYF. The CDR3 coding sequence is TGCAGCGTTGAAGGTTTCGAGCGGGAGACCCAGTACTTC.

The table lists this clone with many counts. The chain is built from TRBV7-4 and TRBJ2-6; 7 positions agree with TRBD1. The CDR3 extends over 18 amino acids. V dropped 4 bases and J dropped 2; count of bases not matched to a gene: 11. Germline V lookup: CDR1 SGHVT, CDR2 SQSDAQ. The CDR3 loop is CASSSNRGYLPGANVLTF. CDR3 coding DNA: TGTGCCAGCAGCTCCAACAGGGGATATCTTCCTGGGGCCAACGTCCTGACTTTC. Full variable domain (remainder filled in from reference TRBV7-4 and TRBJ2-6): GAGVSQSPRYKVAKRGRDVALRCDSISGHVTLYWYRQTLGQGSEVLTYSQSDAQRDKSGRPSGRFSAERPERSVSTLKIQRTEQGDSAVYLCASSSNRGYLPGANVLTFGAGSRLTVL.

The CDR3 protein is CASSAGLVESETQYF. CDR3 sequence (DNA): TGTGCCAGCAGCGCGGGACTCGTAGAATCAGAGACCCAGTACTTC. This chain uses TRBV5-5 with TRBJ2-5; D may be TRBD2 (6 bases). V was shortened by 4 bases and J by 4 bases, with 17 bases between the two germline ends. The germline V gene encodes CDR1 SGHKS and CDR2 YYEKEE (reference sequence). CDR3 length: 15 amino acids.

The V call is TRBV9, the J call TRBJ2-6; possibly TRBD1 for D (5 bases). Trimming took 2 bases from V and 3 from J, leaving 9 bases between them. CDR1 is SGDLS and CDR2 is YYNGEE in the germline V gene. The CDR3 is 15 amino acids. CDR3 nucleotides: TGTGCCAGCAGCGTTAAGGGGTATGGGGCCAACGTCCTGACTTTC. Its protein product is CASSVKGYGANVLTF.

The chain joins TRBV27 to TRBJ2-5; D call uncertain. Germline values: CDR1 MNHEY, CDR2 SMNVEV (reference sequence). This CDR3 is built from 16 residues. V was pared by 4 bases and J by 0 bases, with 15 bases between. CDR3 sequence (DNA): TGTGCCAGCAGTTCAAAGGGAACCCGGTACCAAGAGACCCAGTACTTC. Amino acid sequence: CASSSKGTRYQETQYF.